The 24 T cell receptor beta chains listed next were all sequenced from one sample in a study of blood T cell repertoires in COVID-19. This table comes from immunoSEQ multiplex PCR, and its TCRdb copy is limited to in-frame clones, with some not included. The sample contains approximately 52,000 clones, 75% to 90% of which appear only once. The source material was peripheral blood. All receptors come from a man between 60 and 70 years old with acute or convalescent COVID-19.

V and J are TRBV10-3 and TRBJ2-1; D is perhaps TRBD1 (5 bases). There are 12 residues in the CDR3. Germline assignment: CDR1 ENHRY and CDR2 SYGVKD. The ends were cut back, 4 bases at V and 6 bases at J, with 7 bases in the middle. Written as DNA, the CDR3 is TGTGCCATCAGTGGGGGCCTCAATGAGCAGTTCTTC. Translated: CAISGGLNEQFF.

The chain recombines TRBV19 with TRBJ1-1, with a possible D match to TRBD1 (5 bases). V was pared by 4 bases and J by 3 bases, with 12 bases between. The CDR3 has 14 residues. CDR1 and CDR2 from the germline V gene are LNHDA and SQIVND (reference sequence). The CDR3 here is CASSNAGTYTEAFF. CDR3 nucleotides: TGTGCCAGTAGTAACGCCGGGACTTACACTGAAGCTTTCTTT.

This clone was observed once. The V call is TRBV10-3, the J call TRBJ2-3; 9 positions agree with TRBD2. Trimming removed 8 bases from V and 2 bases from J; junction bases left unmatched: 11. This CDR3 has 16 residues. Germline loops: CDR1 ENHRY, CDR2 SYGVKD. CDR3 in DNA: TGTGCCATCCGACCGACTAGCGGAGGATTCACAGATACGCAGTATTTT. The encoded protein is CAIRPTSGGFTDTQYF.

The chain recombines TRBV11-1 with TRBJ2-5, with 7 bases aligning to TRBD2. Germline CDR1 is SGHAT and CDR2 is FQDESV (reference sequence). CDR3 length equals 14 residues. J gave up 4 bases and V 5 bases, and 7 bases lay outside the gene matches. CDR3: CASSTQRDLETQYF. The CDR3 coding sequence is TGTGCCAGCAGCACGCAGCGGGATTTAGAGACCCAGTACTTC.

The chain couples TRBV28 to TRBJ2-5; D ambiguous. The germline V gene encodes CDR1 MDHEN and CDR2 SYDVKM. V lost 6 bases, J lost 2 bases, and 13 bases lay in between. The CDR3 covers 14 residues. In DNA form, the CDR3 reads TGTGCCAGCAGATCACCTGGCCATCAAGAGACCCAGTACTTC. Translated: CASRSPGHQETQYF.

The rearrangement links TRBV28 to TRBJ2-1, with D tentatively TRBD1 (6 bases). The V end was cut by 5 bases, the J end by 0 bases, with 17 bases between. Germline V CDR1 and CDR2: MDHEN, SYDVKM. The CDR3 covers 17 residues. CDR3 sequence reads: CASSKLGQSGSYNEQFF. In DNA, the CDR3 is TGTGCCAGCAGTAAACTAGGACAGAGCGGCTCCTACAATGAGCAGTTCTTC. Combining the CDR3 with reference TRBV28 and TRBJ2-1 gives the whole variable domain DVKVTQSSRYLVKRTGEKVFLECVQDMDHENMFWYRQDPGLGLRLIYFSYDVKMKEKGDIPEGYSVSREKKERFSLILESASTNQTSMYLCASSKLGQSGSYNEQFFGPGTRLTVL.

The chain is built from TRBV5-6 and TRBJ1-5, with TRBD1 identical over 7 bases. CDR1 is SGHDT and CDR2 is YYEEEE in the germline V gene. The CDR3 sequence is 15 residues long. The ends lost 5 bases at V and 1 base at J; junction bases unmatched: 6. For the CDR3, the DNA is TGTGCCAGCAGGCCCCCAGGGGGAAGCAATCAGCCCCAGCATTTT. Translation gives CASRPPGGSNQPQHF.

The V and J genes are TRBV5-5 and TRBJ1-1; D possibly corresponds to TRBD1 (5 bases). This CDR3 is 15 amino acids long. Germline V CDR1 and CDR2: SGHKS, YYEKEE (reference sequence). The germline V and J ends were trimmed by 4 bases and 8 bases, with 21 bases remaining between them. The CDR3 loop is CASSAEGTNLREAFF. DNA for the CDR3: TGTGCCAGCAGCGCAGAAGGGACTAATCTCAGGGAAGCTTTCTTT.

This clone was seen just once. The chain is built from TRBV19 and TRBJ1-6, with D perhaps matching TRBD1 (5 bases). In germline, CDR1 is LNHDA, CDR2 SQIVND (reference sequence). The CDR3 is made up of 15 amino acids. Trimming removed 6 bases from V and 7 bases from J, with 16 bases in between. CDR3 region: CASRPTGRRNSPLHF. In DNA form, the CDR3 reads TGTGCCAGTAGACCCACAGGACGGAGAAATTCACCCCTCCACTTT.

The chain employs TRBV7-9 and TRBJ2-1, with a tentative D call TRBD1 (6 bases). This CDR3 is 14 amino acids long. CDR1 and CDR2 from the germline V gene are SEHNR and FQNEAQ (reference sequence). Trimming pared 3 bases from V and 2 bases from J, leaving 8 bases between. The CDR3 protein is CASSFGQTYNEQFF. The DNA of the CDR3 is TGTGCCAGCAGCTTCGGACAGACCTACAATGAGCAGTTCTTC.

CDR3 in amino acids: CASTDRVRNQPQHF. DNA of the CDR3: TGTGCCAGTACGGACAGGGTTCGCAATCAGCCCCAGCATTTT. The chain has TRBV19 and TRBJ1-5; 8 bases are a match to TRBD1. Germline V lookup: CDR1 LNHDA, CDR2 SQIVND (reference sequence). The ends lost 7 bases at V and 2 bases at J; junction bases unmatched: 4. The CDR3 extends over 14 amino acids.

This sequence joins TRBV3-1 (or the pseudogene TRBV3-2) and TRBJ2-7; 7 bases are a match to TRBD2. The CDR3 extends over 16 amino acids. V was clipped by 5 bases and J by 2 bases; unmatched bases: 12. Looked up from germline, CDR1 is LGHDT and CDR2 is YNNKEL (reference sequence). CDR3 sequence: CASSGESGRAAYEQYF. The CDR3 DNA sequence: TGTGCCAGCAGCGGGGAAAGTGGGAGGGCCGCCTACGAGCAGTACTTC.

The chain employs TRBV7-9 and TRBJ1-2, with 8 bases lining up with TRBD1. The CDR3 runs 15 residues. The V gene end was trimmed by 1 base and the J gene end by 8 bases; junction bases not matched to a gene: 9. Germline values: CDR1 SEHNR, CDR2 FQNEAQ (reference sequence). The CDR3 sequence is CASSLGPTGVWGYTF. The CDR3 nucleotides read TGTGCCAGCAGCTTAGGGCCGACAGGGGTCTGGGGCTACACCTTC.

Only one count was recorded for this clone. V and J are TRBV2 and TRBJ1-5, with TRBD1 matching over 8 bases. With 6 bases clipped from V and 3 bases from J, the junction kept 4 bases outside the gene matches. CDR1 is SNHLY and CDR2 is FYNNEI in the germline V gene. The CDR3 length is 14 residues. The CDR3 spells CASSGQGLNQPQHF. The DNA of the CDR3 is TGTGCCAGCAGCGGACAGGGCCTCAATCAGCCCCAGCATTTT.

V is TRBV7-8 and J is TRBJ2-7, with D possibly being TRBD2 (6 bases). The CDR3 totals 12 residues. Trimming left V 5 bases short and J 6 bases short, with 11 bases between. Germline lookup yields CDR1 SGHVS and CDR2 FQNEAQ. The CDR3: CASSISGGEQYF. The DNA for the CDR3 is TGTGCCAGCAGCATTAGCGGAGGCGAGCAGTACTTC.

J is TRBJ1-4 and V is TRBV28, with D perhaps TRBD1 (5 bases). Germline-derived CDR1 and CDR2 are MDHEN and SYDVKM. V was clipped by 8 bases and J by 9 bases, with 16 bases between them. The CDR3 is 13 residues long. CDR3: CASVPLGGKKLFF. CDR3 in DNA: TGTGCCAGCGTGCCCTTGGGGGGGAAAAAACTGTTTTTT.

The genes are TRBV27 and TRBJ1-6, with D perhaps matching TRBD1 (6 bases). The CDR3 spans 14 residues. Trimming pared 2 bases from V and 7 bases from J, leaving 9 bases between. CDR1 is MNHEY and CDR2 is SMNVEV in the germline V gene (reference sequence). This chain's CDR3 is CASSLGGGNSPLHF. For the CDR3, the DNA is TGTGCCAGCAGTTTAGGGGGGGGCAATTCACCCCTCCACTTT.

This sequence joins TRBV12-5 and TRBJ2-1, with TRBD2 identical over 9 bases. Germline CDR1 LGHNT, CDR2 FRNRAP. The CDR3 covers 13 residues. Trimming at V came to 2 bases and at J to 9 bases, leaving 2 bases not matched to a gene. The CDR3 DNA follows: TGTGCTAGTGGTTTGCCGACTAGCGGTGAGCAGTTCTTC. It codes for CASGLPTSGEQFF.

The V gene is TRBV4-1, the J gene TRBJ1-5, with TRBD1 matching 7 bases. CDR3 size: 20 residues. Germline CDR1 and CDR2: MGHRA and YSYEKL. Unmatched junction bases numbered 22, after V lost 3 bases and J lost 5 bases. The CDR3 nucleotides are TGCGCCAGCAGCCATCCCCCGGGACAGTCAAAAAGTGGGGTCGATCAGCCCCAGCATTTT. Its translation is CASSHPPGQSKSGVDQPQHF.

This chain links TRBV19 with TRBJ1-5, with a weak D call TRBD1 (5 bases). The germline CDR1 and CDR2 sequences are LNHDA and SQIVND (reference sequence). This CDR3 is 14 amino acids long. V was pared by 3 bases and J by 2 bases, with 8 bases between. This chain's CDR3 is CASSIGAGNQPQHF. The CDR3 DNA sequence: TGTGCCAGTAGTATTGGGGCGGGCAATCAGCCCCAGCATTTT.

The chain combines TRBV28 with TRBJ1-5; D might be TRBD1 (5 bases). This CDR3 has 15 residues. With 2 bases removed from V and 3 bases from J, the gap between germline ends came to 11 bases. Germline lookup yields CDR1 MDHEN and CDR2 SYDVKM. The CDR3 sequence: CASSLAGDVNQPQHF. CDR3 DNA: TGTGCCAGCAGTTTAGCGGGGGACGTCAATCAGCCCCAGCATTTT.

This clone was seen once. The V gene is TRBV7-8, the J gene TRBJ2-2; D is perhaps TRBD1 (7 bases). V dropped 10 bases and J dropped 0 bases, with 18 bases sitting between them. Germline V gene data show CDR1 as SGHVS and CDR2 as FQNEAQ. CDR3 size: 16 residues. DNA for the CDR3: TGTGCCACCTTGAGCGGGCAGGGGGCGAACACCGGGGAGCTGTTTTTT. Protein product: CATLSGQGANTGELFF.

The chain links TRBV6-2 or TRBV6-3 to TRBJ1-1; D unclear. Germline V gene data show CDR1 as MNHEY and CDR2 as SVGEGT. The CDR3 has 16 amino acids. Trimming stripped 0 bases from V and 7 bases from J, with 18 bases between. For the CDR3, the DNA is TGTGCCAGCAGTTACTCGCAGAGGAAAAGTAGTGGTGAAGCTTTCTTT. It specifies CASSYSQRKSSGEAFF.

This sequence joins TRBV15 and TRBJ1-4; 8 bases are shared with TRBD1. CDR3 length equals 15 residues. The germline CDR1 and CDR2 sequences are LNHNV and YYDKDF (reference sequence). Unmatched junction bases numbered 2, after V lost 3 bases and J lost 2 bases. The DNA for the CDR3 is TGTGCCACCAGCAGGGACAGGGCGACTAATGAAAAACTGTTTTTT. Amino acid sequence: CATSRDRATNEKLFF.